This entry lists 25 T cell receptor beta chains sequenced from one sample in a study of molecular identifiers for immune sequencing clone quantification. Using its own MiXCR run on the PCR reads, TCRdb lists one record per CDR3 protein. The sample has just under 650,000 distinct CDR3 sequences, just under 20% seen once. The material sequenced was naive CD8+ T cells from blood, with Jurkat cell RNA spiked in. Noted subset: FACS-sorted CD8+CD4-CCR7+CD45RA+ naive T cells. These receptors all come from a human donor in good health. Some libraries in this study had Jurkat cell RNA spiked in.

This clonotype has more than one count but fewer than ten. This chain uses TRBV6-5 with TRBJ2-7; 8 bases match TRBD1. V shed 5 bases and J 4 bases; nucleotides not matched to a gene: 10. CDR3 size: 15 residues. CDR1 and CDR2 from the germline V gene are MNHEY and SVGAGI. DNA of the CDR3: TGTGCCAGCAGTGAGGGACAGGCGAATTGGTACGAGCAGTACTTC. It specifies CASSEGQANWYEQYF.

Of note for this clonotype: It may be a read error: a sequence one base away is much more abundant. A read error is likely, as this CDR3 ends without the conserved phenylalanine or tryptophan. The chain employs TRBV12-3 or TRBV12-4 and TRBJ1-1; D ambiguous. Trimming shortened V by 3 bases and J by 0 bases, and 8 bases separated the two germline ends. The CDR3 sequence is 14 residues long. In DNA, the CDR3 is TGTGCCAGCAGTTTGTACACCATGAACACTGAAGCTTTCTCT. Translation: CASSLYTMNTEAFS.

This clonotype was picked up a small number of times. The chain has TRBV5-5 and TRBJ2-6; D is uncertain. CDR3 length: 18 residues. Germline assignment: CDR1 SGHKS and CDR2 YYEKEE (reference sequence). The V end was cut by 0 bases, the J end by 0 bases, with 13 bases between. Written as DNA, the CDR3 is TGTGCCAGCAGCTTGGCGAAAACTGGGGTCTCTGGGGCCAACGTCCTGACTTTC. The encoded protein is CASSLAKTGVSGANVLTF. Complete variable domain (other parts from reference TRBV5-5 and TRBJ2-6): DAGVTQSPTHLIKTRGQQVTLRCSPISGHKSVSWYQQVLGQGPQFIFQYYEKEERGRGNFPDRFSARQFPNYSSELNVNALLLGDSALYLCASSLAKTGVSGANVLTFGAGSRLTVL.

This clonotype was detected only a few times. This chain links TRBV19 with TRBJ2-7; 8 bases align to TRBD1. Germline CDR1 LNHDA, CDR2 SQIVND (reference sequence). Unmatched junction bases numbered 9, after V lost 4 bases and J lost 1 base. This CDR3 is 16 amino acids long. CDR3 in amino acids: CASSKNRQGTSYEQYF. The CDR3 DNA sequence: TGTGCCAGTAGTAAGAACCGACAGGGGACTTCCTACGAGCAGTACTTC.

The table lists this clonotype with a few counts. This chain connects TRBV11-2 to TRBJ2-5; 14 positions agree with TRBD2. Per germline, CDR1 SGHAT and CDR2 FQNNGV. V dropped 1 base and J dropped 6; count of bases not matched to a gene: 7. This CDR3 has 17 residues. The CDR3 bases are TGTGCCAGCAGCTTAGGACTAGCGGGAGGGCTCGGGAAGACCCAGTACTTC. It translates to CASSLGLAGGLGKTQYF.

This clonotype was detected many times. This CDR3 is CASRLKGTDTQYF. CDR3 nucleotides: TGTGCCAGCCGCTTGAAGGGGACAGATACGCAGTATTTT. The rearrangement joins TRBV27 to TRBJ2-3; possibly TRBD1 for D (5 bases). The CDR3 runs to 13 residues. The ends were cut back, 8 bases at V and 3 bases at J, with 12 bases in the middle. Per germline, CDR1 MNHEY and CDR2 SMNVEV (reference sequence).

J is TRBJ2-1 and V is TRBV20-1, with 8 bases identical to TRBD2. Germline V gene lookup returns CDR1 DFQATT and CDR2 SNEGSKA (reference sequence). CDR3 length: 15 residues. The junction had 6 bases not matched to a gene; V was cut back by 3 bases and J by 2 bases. The CDR3 DNA reads as TGCAGTGCTAGGTTTAGCGGGGACGCCTACAATGAGCAGTTCTTC. Its translation is CSARFSGDAYNEQFF.

This clonotype was detected only a few times. This CDR3 reads CASSGRRRASTDTQYF. DNA of the CDR3: TGTGCCAGCAGCGGCCGACGGAGAGCTAGCACAGATACGCAGTATTTT. This sequence joins TRBV6-5 and TRBJ2-3; D call uncertain. The CDR3 contains 16 residues. From germline, CDR1 is MNHEY and CDR2 SVGAGI. V lost 6 bases and J lost 0, with 16 bases in between.

This clonotype came up a few times. The chain combines TRBV9 with TRBJ1-3; D unclear. This CDR3 spans 15 amino acids. Per germline, CDR1 SGDLS and CDR2 YYNGEE. Trimming removed 1 base from V and 0 bases from J, with 8 bases in between. This CDR3 reads CASSVSGNSGNTIYF. CDR3 bases: TGTGCCAGCAGCGTAAGCGGCAACTCTGGAAACACCATATATTTT.

This clonotype has just a few counts. This chain connects TRBV7-9 to TRBJ2-2; D unresolved. The germline CDR1 and CDR2 sequences are SEHNR and FQNEAQ (reference sequence). V lost 1 base to trimming and J lost 0 bases, with 6 bases between them. The CDR3 totals 15 residues. CDR3 DNA: TGTGCCAGCAGCTTAGGACCTGCGAACACCGGGGAGCTGTTTTTT. This translates into CASSLGPANTGELFF.

This clonotype was detected ten times or more. V and J are TRBV30 and TRBJ2-2; no definite D call. Germline assignment: CDR1 GTSNPN and CDR2 SVGIG (reference sequence). V shed 2 bases and J shed 6 bases, with 1 base lying between them. The CDR3 runs to 10 residues. The CDR3, as DNA: TGTGCCTGGAGTTCCGGGGAGCTGTTTTTT. The encoded protein is CAWSSGELFF.

Concerning this clonotype: This may be a read error, as it is one base from a much larger clone. This sequence joins TRBV19 and TRBJ1-5, with a weak D call TRBD1 (6 bases). Per the germline V gene, CDR1 is LNHDA and CDR2 is SQIVND (reference sequence). The CDR3 totals 16 residues. CDR3 sequence reads: CASSIGNQGINRPQHF. The CDR3, as DNA: TGTGCCAGTAGTATAGGGAATCAGGGGATCAATCGGCCCCAGCATTTT.

This clonotype was seen many times. This sequence joins TRBV6-2 or TRBV6-3 and TRBJ2-1; D is perhaps TRBD1 (6 bases). The CDR3 runs 14 residues. V gave up 5 bases and J gave up 7 bases, with 15 bases separating them. Germline V gene lookup returns CDR1 MNHEY and CDR2 SVGEGT. The CDR3 DNA is TGTGCCAGCAGTGGACAGTTTGGGGATAATGAGCAGTTCTTC. Its translation: CASSGQFGDNEQFF.

This clonotype has ten or more counts. The gene calls are TRBV13 and TRBJ2-7; D may be TRBD2 (6 bases). This CDR3 region has 14 residues. Germline V gene lookup returns CDR1 PRHDT and CDR2 FYEKMQ (reference sequence). Trimming shortened V by 0 bases and J by 5 bases, and 11 bases separated the two germline ends. The CDR3 nucleotides read TGTGCCAGCAGCTTAGGGGAGGGCGGGAACGAGCAGTACTTC. This codes for CASSLGEGGNEQYF. Full variable domain (missing parts from reference TRBV13 and TRBJ2-7): AAGVIQSPRHLIKEKRETATLKCYPIPRHDTVYWYQQGPGQDPQFLISFYEKMQSDKGSIPDRFSAQQFSDYHSELNMSSLELGDSALYFCASSLGEGGNEQYFGPGTRLTVT.

The chain has TRBV6-2 or TRBV6-3 and TRBJ2-7; the D is unclear. With 5 bases removed from V and 0 bases from J, the gap between germline ends came to 26 bases. This CDR3 comprises 19 residues. CDR1 is MNHEY, CDR2 SVGEGT, per germline. CDR3 residues: CASSPESPTDYMFSYEQYF. Here the CDR3 DNA reads TGTGCCAGCAGTCCCGAATCTCCGACTGATTACATGTTCTCCTACGAGCAGTACTTC.

This clonotype appeared many times. J is TRBJ2-7 and V is TRBV5-6, with TRBD2 identical over 8 bases. Per germline, CDR1 SGHDT and CDR2 YYEEEE. Unmatched junction bases numbered 13, after V lost 6 bases and J lost 5 bases. The CDR3 sequence is 15 residues long. The DNA of the CDR3 is TGTGCCAGCAACCTAAGCGGGAGCGGACCGGACGAGCAGTACTTC. Its translation is CASNLSGSGPDEQYF.

Comment on this clonotype: A much larger clone is a single base away; this may be a read error. The chain recombines TRBV4-1 with TRBJ1-2; possibly TRBD1 for D (6 bases). The germline CDR1 and CDR2 sequences are MGHRA and YSYEKL. The length of the CDR3 is 16 residues. The chain's CDR3 is CASSQDRPGANYGYSF. CDR3 bases: TGCGCCAGCAGCCAAGATCGCCCAGGGGCTAACTATGGCTACTCCTTC.

This sequence joins TRBV27 and TRBJ2-3; D ambiguous. Trimming took 1 base from V and 1 from J, leaving 9 bases between them. There are 15 residues in the CDR3. Germline V gene sequence: CDR1 MNHEY, CDR2 SMNVEV (reference sequence). The CDR3 sequence: CASSLFPTGTDTQYF. CDR3 nucleotides: TGTGCCAGCAGTTTATTCCCAACGGGCACAGATACGCAGTATTTT.

This clonotype was observed many times. V gene TRBV6-5 combines with J gene TRBJ1-3; D is unclear. Per the germline V gene, CDR1 is MNHEY and CDR2 is SVGAGI. Deletions cut 0 bases from V and 0 bases from J, with 6 bases between. This CDR3 spans 15 amino acids. CDR3 protein: CASSYSRISGNTIYF. For the CDR3, the DNA is TGTGCCAGCAGTTACTCACGCATCTCTGGAAACACCATATATTTT.

In its sample, this clonotype was seen many times. The gene calls are TRBV7-9 and TRBJ2-5; D may be TRBD2 (6 bases). Trimming shortened V by 3 bases and J by 1 base, and 18 bases separated the two germline ends. The CDR3 extends over 17 amino acids. The germline V gene has CDR1 SEHNR and CDR2 FQNEAQ (reference sequence). In nucleotides, the CDR3 is TGTGCCAGCAGCTTCTTCCGTAGCGGAGTATTCCAAGAGACCCAGTACTTC. It codes for CASSFFRSGVFQETQYF. Together with reference TRBV7-9 and TRBJ2-5, the CDR3 gives the full variable domain: DTGVSQNPRHKITKRGQNVTFRCDPISEHNRLYWYRQTLGQGPEFLTYFQNEAQLEKSRLLSDRFSAERPKGSFSTLEIQRTEQGDSAMYLCASSFFRSGVFQETQYFGPGTRLLVL.

Remarks on this clonotype: A much larger clone sits a single nucleotide away, making a read error possible. The gene calls are TRBV27 and TRBJ2-7; D may correspond to TRBD1 or TRBD2 (5 bases each). Germline V gives CDR1 MNHEY, CDR2 SMNVEV (reference sequence). The CDR3 has 16 residues. CDR3 bases: TGTGCCAGCAGTTTATCGATGGGACGCTTGCACTACGAGCAGCACTTC. As protein: CASSLSMGRLHYEQHF.

Concerning this clonotype: Being one base from a much bigger clone, this may be a read error. The CDR3 coding sequence is TGTGCCAGCAAGCGGGGGGCCTTTGAGACCCAGTACTTC. Residues: CASKRGAFETQYF. This chain links TRBV25-1 with TRBJ2-5; 9 bases are a match to TRBD2. V was clipped by 7 bases and J by 5 bases; unmatched bases: 5. This CDR3 is built from 13 residues. Germline-derived CDR1 and CDR2 are MGHDK and SYGVNS.

The table lists this clonotype with many counts. The chain joins TRBV12-5 to TRBJ2-3; tentatively, D is TRBD1 (6 bases). Germline-derived CDR1 and CDR2 are LGHNT and FRNRAP. Trimming shortened V by 5 bases and J by 3 bases, and 12 bases separated the two germline ends. The CDR3 spans 14 residues. Here the CDR3 DNA reads TGTGCTAGTGGTGCAGGGGACCTAACAGATACGCAGTATTTT. It codes for CASGAGDLTDTQYF.

In this sample, this clonotype turned up a few times. Written as DNA, the CDR3 is TGTGCCAGCAGGGGGACCGTTTCCTACGAGCAGTACTTC. This codes for CASRGTVSYEQYF. The gene calls are TRBV2 and TRBJ2-7; either TRBD1 or TRBD2 may supply D (5 bases each). Germline CDR1 is SNHLY and CDR2 is FYNNEI. This CDR3 comprises 13 residues. Trimming removed 6 bases from V and 1 base from J, with 10 bases in between.

This clonotype showed up just a few times. This may come from a read error, since a much larger clone is one base off. The chain is built from TRBV7-6 and TRBJ2-6; D remains unclear. This CDR3 region has 14 residues. Germline CDR1 is SGHVS and CDR2 is FNYEAQ. CDR3 sequence: CVSSQNTGANVLTF. In DNA, the CDR3 is TGTGTCAGCAGCCAGAATACTGGGGCCAACGTCCTGACTTTC.